The 24 T cell receptor beta chains in this list originate from one sample, sequenced in a study of T cell responses to AZD1222 COVID-19 vaccine listed by TCRdb under 2021. Sample time point, as interpreted from the label and publication: baseline before first vaccination. Receptor amplification or capture employed the immunoSEQ multiplex PCR assay. TCRdb provides this immuneACCESS table in a form limited to in-frame rearrangements. Some clones are lacking; in checked studies, under half of them reflect an unresolved V gene, and why the rest are absent is not known. The sample has roughly 70,000 clones on record, about 88% of them singletons. 17% of the sample is in the top ten clones. The sample was peripheral blood, taken on day 0 of AZD1222 vaccination. These receptors were obtained from an adult in good health.

This chain connects TRBV7-8 to TRBJ2-1; D is possibly TRBD2 (6 bases). The CDR3 extends over 13 amino acids. Germline assignment: CDR1 SGHVS and CDR2 FQNEAQ. Trimming cost V 5 bases and J 5 bases, with 10 bases left between them. The chain's CDR3 is CASSDWTNNEQFF. The CDR3 nucleotides read TGTGCCAGCAGCGACTGGACTAACAATGAGCAGTTCTTC.

This clone has only a few counts. The chain links TRBV7-2 to TRBJ2-2; TRBD1 aligns across 7 bases. Germline V gene data show CDR1 as SGHTA and CDR2 as FQGNSA. The CDR3 contains 15 residues. V lost 5 bases, J lost 4 bases, and 7 bases stayed unmatched. CDR3 nucleotides: TGTGCCAGCAGCGTAACAGGGGCGGCCACCGGGGAGCTGTTTTTT. It is translated as CASSVTGAATGELFF.

The chain uses TRBV2 and TRBJ1-1; no reliable D call. V lost 8 bases, J lost 10 bases, and 20 bases lay in between. Germline assignment: CDR1 SNHLY and CDR2 FYNNEI. The length of the CDR3 is 13 residues. CDR3 bases: TGTGCCAGCTCCGGAGGGATCCGCCTCCCAGCTTTCTTT. As protein: CASSGGIRLPAFF.

The chain links TRBV11-3 to TRBJ2-7; 10 positions match TRBD1. This CDR3 comprises 15 residues. V was pared by 8 bases and J by 5 bases, with 12 bases of the junction left unmatched. Germline V gene lookup returns CDR1 SGHNT and CDR2 YENEEA. The CDR3 DNA reads as TGTGCCAGCGGGCCGACAGGGGGCAGGGTGGACGAGCAGTACTTC. Translating gives CASGPTGGRVDEQYF.

The table lists this clone with a few counts. The chain links TRBV13 to TRBJ2-1; 8 bases fit TRBD2. From germline, CDR1 is PRHDT and CDR2 FYEKMQ (reference sequence). The CDR3 has 15 amino acids. J gave up 2 bases and V 2 bases, and 2 bases lay outside the gene matches. CDR3 residues: CASSLIGRAYNEQFF. The CDR3 coding sequence is TGTGCCAGCAGCTTAATCGGGAGGGCCTACAATGAGCAGTTCTTC.

The J gene is TRBJ2-5, the V gene TRBV27; maybe TRBD1 (5 bases). CDR3 length equals 16 residues. Germline CDR1 and CDR2: MNHEY and SMNVEV (reference sequence). Trimming took 6 bases from V and 5 from J, leaving 22 bases between them. The CDR3 DNA sequence: TGTGCCAGCAGCCCCGTGTGGACATATGGTCCGGAGACCCAGTACTTC. Translation: CASSPVWTYGPETQYF.

CDR3 residues: CASSLLAVINTGELFF. In nucleotides, the CDR3 is TGTGCCAGCAGTCTCTTAGCGGTAATTAACACCGGGGAGCTGTTTTTT. The V gene is TRBV28, the J gene TRBJ2-2; TRBD2 might be the D (6 bases). V dropped 5 bases and J dropped 2 bases, with 15 bases sitting between them. This CDR3 is built from 16 residues. Per the germline V gene, CDR1 is MDHEN and CDR2 is SYDVKM.

The CDR3 region has the DNA TGTGCCAGCAGTGAAGGAGGGTATGGCTACACCTTC. As protein: CASSEGGYGYTF. This sequence joins TRBV25-1 and TRBJ1-2; D not certain. CDR1 and CDR2 from the germline V gene are MGHDK and SYGVNS. The V gene lost 2 bases and the J gene lost 5 bases, with 6 bases spanning the gap. The CDR3 extends over 12 amino acids.

This clone was seen a single time. V is TRBV3-1 (or the pseudogene TRBV3-2) and J is TRBJ2-7, with 11 positions matching TRBD2. The CDR3 runs to 13 residues. The germline V gene has CDR1 LGHDT and CDR2 YNNKEL (reference sequence). With V trimmed by 8 bases and J by 5 bases, 5 bases remained unmatched. The CDR3 protein is CASGGLAGHEQYF. DNA for the CDR3: TGTGCCAGCGGCGGACTAGCGGGCCACGAGCAGTACTTC.

The chain couples TRBV2 to TRBJ2-7; D remains ambiguous. Per germline, CDR1 SNHLY and CDR2 FYNNEI. Deletions cut 4 bases from V and 2 bases from J, with 6 bases between. The CDR3 consists of 12 residues. CDR3 loop: CASSGAAYEQYF. The DNA for the CDR3 is TGTGCCAGCAGTGGGGCAGCCTACGAGCAGTACTTC.

This clone was observed a single time. The chain couples TRBV27 to TRBJ2-7; TRBD2 is a possible D gene (6 bases). Germline V CDR1 and CDR2: MNHEY, SMNVEV (reference sequence). V gave up 2 bases and J gave up 2 bases, with 7 bases separating them. The CDR3 runs 13 residues. The DNA for the CDR3 is TGTGCCAGCAGTTTAACGGGGGCCTACGAGCAGTACTTC. Translated, it gives CASSLTGAYEQYF.

This clone has only one observation. The chain has TRBV28 and TRBJ2-3; the match to TRBD1 covers 9 bases. The V segment lost 5 bases and the J segment 5 bases; nucleotides outside the gene matches: 14. Germline CDR1 MDHEN, CDR2 SYDVKM. The CDR3 covers 17 residues. The CDR3 loop is CASSLVSGQGNVDTQYF. CDR3 DNA: TGTGCCAGCAGTCTGGTCTCGGGACAGGGTAATGTAGATACGCAGTATTTT.

The V gene is TRBV7-2, the J gene TRBJ2-2; 8 positions match TRBD2. Looked up from germline, CDR1 is SGHTA and CDR2 is FQGNSA. The CDR3 loop spans 16 amino acids. V lost 5 bases, J lost 0 bases, and 5 bases stayed unmatched. The CDR3 DNA reads TGTGCCAGCAGCCTATCGACTAGCGCGAACACCGGGGAGCTGTTTTTT. This translates into CASSLSTSANTGELFF.

The chain combines TRBV7-9 with TRBJ1-1; D is perhaps TRBD1 (6 bases). Trimming took 1 base from V and 4 from J, leaving 7 bases between them. CDR1 is SEHNR and CDR2 is FQNEAQ in the germline V gene (reference sequence). The CDR3 loop spans 13 amino acids. The CDR3 nucleotides are TGTGCCAGCAGCTTAGTACAGGGCACTGAAGCTTTCTTT. The encoded protein is CASSLVQGTEAFF.

The genes are TRBV7-3 and TRBJ2-1; D perhaps matches TRBD1 (5 bases). V was trimmed by 8 bases and J by 5 bases, leaving 13 bases between them. From germline, CDR1 is SGHTA and CDR2 FQGTGA. The CDR3 runs 13 residues. The CDR3 is CASGKGMDNEQFF. CDR3 nucleotides: TGTGCCAGCGGTAAGGGGATGGACAATGAGCAGTTCTTC.

The chain employs TRBV7-6 and TRBJ2-4, with 14 bases identical to TRBD2. Per the germline V gene, CDR1 is SGHVS and CDR2 is FNYEAQ. The CDR3 runs 18 residues. V lost 3 bases and J lost 3; bases outside the gene matches: 7. CDR3 bases: TGTGCCAGCAGCTTGACTAGCGGGGGGGCCTTGGGCAAAAACATTCAGTACTTC. The encoded protein is CASSLTSGGALGKNIQYF.

The chain couples TRBV7-6 to TRBJ2-1; the match to TRBD2 covers 13 bases. From germline, CDR1 is SGHVS and CDR2 FNYEAQ. Trimming cost V 5 bases and J 7 bases; bases outside gene matches: 8. This CDR3 has 16 amino acids. The CDR3 here is CASSGSGLAGWNEQFF. CDR3 DNA: TGTGCCAGCAGCGGATCGGGACTAGCGGGGTGGAATGAGCAGTTCTTC.

The chain carries TRBV27 and TRBJ2-5; D may be TRBD1 (6 bases). The CDR3 spans 16 residues. The V and J ends lost 9 bases and 1 base respectively, with 21 bases between them. CDR1 is MNHEY and CDR2 is SMNVEV in the germline V gene (reference sequence). Here the CDR3 reads CASRSGAGDGQETQYF. CDR3 nucleotide sequence: TGTGCCAGTCGTAGTGGGGCAGGGGATGGCCAAGAGACCCAGTACTTC.

The chain couples TRBV21-1 to TRBJ1-6; the table names TRBD1, a call not compared with the DNA. TRBV21-1 is flagged as a pseudogene. The CDR3 covers 19 residues. CDR3 amino acids: CASIPLTGPKSSYNSPLHF. The DNA for the CDR3 is TGTGCCAGCATTCCACTTACAGGACCGAAAAGCTCCTATAATTCACCCCTCCACTTT.

The rearrangement links TRBV6-5 to TRBJ1-1, with a possible D match to TRBD1 (5 bases). The V gene lost 7 bases and the J gene lost 4 bases, with 16 bases spanning the gap. The CDR3 is 14 amino acids. Per germline, CDR1 MNHEY and CDR2 SVGAGI. This chain's CDR3 is CASTTGGLGTEAFF. Here the CDR3 DNA reads TGTGCCAGCACCACAGGAGGGTTAGGCACTGAAGCTTTCTTT.

The genes are TRBV6-1 and TRBJ2-2; 7 positions match TRBD2. Germline-derived CDR1 and CDR2 are MNHNS and SASEGT. With V trimmed by 3 bases and J by 0 bases, 4 bases remained unmatched. This CDR3 is 16 amino acids long. CDR3: CASSESLAANTGELFF. The CDR3 coding sequence is TGTGCCAGCAGTGAGAGTCTAGCGGCGAACACCGGGGAGCTGTTTTTT.

The chain employs TRBV3-1 (or the pseudogene TRBV3-2) and TRBJ1-2; D is unclear. CDR1 LGHDT and CDR2 YNNKEL come from the germline V gene (reference sequence). Trimming removed 1 base from V and 5 bases from J, with 14 bases in between. CDR3 length: 15 amino acids. CDR3 region: CASSQGPETPYGYTF. CDR3 nucleotides: TGTGCCAGCAGCCAAGGGCCAGAGACACCGTATGGCTACACCTTC.

The chain couples TRBV5-1 to TRBJ1-5; no definite D call. Germline CDR1 SGHRS, CDR2 YFSETQ. The CDR3 contains 13 residues. With 7 bases removed from V and 2 bases from J, the gap between germline ends came to 10 bases. The CDR3 sequence: CASSRERNQPQHF. CDR3 in DNA: TGCGCCAGCTCGCGAGAGCGCAATCAGCCCCAGCATTTT.

J is TRBJ2-3 and V is TRBV5-4, with a possible D match to TRBD1 (6 bases). V was shortened by 0 bases and J by 3 bases, with 8 bases between the two germline ends. In germline, CDR1 is SGHNT, CDR2 YYREEE (reference sequence). The CDR3 runs to 14 residues. The CDR3 loop is CASSLGRGTDTQYF. The CDR3 coding sequence is TGTGCCAGCAGCTTGGGCAGGGGAACAGATACGCAGTATTTT.